Included here is one TCR beta chain sequence, with context. Assay used: immunoSEQ multiplex PCR; TCRdb lists only in-frame clones, some missing. Of more than 450,000 clones in the sample, about nine tenths were seen once. The data were obtained in a study of blood T cell repertoires in COVID-19. About the study: Samples taken during acute and convalescent COVID-19 were collected in the United States, Italy and Spain.

Participants, 18 to 89 years old, spanned 24 US areas. Cohorts were assigned according to the clinical history that participants reported. This CDR3 is 16 amino acids long. The germline gives CDR1 MGHRA, CDR2 YSYEKL. Trimming cost V 4 bases and J 6 bases; bases outside gene matches: 13. The sequence derives from a woman aged 18 to 35 who had recovered from COVID-19. The chain combines TRBV4-1 with TRBJ1-2; TRBD1 matches 8 bases. The sequenced sample was PBMCs or T cells enriched from blood (not recorded which). The CDR3 reads CASSLLGQGARDGYTF. The CDR3 region has the DNA TGCGCCAGCAGCCTCCTTGGGCAGGGGGCGCGAGATGGCTACACCTTC.